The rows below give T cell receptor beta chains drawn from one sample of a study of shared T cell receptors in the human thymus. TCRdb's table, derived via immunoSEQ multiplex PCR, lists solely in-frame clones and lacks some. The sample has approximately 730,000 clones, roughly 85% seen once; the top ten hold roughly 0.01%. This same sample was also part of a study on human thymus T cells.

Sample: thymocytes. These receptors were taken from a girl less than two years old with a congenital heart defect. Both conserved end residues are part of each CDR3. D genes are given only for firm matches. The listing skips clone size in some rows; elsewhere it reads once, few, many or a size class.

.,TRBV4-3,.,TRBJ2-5,CASSQDNGLARKTQYF,TGCGCCAGCAGCCAAGATAATGGGCTAGCCCGAAAGACCCAGTACTTC
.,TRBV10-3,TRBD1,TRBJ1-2,CAISEHDEPGQRTYTF,TGTGCCATCAGTGAGCACGACGAGCCGGGACAGAGAACCTACACCTTC
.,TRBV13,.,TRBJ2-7,CASSLGTVSCEQYF,TGTGCCAGCAGCTTAGGGACAGTTTCGTGCGAGCAGTACTTC
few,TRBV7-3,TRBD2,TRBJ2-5,CASSLSLPGLEFLETQYF,TGTGCCAGCAGCTTATCCCTACCGGGACTAGAGTTTCTGGAGACCCAGTACTTC
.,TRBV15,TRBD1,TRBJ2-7,CATSRPIRTGLYEQYF,TGTGCCACCAGCAGACCTATTAGGACAGGTCTCTACGAGCAGTACTTC
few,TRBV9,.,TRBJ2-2,CASTGKGTPNTGELFF,TGTGCCAGCACGGGAAAGGGGACACCCAACACCGGGGAGCTGTTTTTT
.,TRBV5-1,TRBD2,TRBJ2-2,CASSFRLAGLNTGELFF,TGCGCCAGCAGCTTTCGACTAGCGGGACTTAACACCGGGGAGCTGTTTTTT
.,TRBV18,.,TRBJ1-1,CASSPPGGAEAFF,TGTGCCAGCTCACCACCCGGGGGAGCTGAAGCTTTCTTT
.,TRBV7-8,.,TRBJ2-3,CAGSLVRGSVLTPEDTQYF,TGTGCCGGCAGCTTAGTGAGAGGATCAGTCCTCACGCCGGAAGATACGCAGTATTTT
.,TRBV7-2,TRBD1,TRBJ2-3,CASSDRQGGIADTQYF,TGTGCCAGCAGCGACCGACAGGGGGGGATCGCAGATACGCAGTATTTT
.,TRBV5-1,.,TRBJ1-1,CASSLRSHDTEAFF,TGCGCCAGCAGCTTACGGAGTCATGACACTGAAGCTTTCTTT
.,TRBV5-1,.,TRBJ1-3,CATRGSGNTIYF,TGCGCCACCCGAGGCTCTGGAAACACCATATATTTT
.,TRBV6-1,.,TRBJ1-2,CASSEGSLYGYTF,TGTGCCAGCAGTGAAGGGAGCCTCTATGGCTACACCTTC
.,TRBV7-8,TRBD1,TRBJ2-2,CASSPKQGDTGELFF,TGTGCCAGCAGCCCGAAACAGGGGGACACCGGGGAGCTGTTTTTT
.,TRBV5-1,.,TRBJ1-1,CASSLGQSTGAFF,TGCGCCAGCAGCCTGGGACAATCCACAGGGGCTTTCTTT
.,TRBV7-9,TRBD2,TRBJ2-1,CASRQNPGLALTNEQFF,TGTGCCAGCAGACAAAATCCGGGACTAGCCCTAACAAATGAGCAGTTCTTC
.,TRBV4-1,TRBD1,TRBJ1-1,CASSQTGQVENTEAFF,TGCGCCAGCAGCCAAACGGGACAGGTGGAGAACACTGAAGCTTTCTTT
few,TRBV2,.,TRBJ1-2,CASSVPGRGYTF,TGTGCCAGCAGTGTCCCAGGTCGGGGCTACACCTTC
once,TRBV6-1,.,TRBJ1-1,CASSPRGRYFKRAFF,TGTGCCAGCAGTCCAAGGGGCAGGTACTTCAAAAGGGCTTTCTTT
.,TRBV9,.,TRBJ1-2,CASSVGAGNGYTF,TGTGCCAGCAGCGTAGGCGCAGGGAATGGCTACACCTTC
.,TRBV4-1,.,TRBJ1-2,CASSQEPGTLKPNYGYTF,TGCGCCAGCAGCCAGGAACCCGGGACACTAAAACCTAACTATGGCTACACCTTC
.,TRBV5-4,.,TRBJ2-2,CASSLAAGESTGELFF,TGTGCCAGCAGCTTGGCCGCCGGGGAAAGCACCGGGGAGCTGTTTTTT
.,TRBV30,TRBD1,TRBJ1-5,CAWSGGRGQENQPQHF,TGTGCCTGGAGTGGGGGACGAGGACAGGAGAATCAGCCCCAGCATTTT
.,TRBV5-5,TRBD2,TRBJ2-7,CASSLAGRAQSLLYEQYF,TGTGCCAGCAGCTTGGCAGGGAGGGCCCAGTCTCTCCTATACGAGCAGTACTTC
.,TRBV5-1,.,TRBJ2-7,CASSRLKDSYYEQYF,TGCGCCAGCAGCCGCCTTAAGGACAGCTACTACGAGCAGTACTTC
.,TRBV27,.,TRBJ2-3,CASSLGGEDTQYF,TGTGCCAGCAGTTTAGGAGGGGAGGATACGCAGTATTTT
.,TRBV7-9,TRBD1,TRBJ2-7,CASSPGTGSHEQYF,TGTGCCAGCAGCCCAGGGACAGGGAGCCACGAGCAGTACTTC
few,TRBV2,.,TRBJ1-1,CASRWGGAKGLLNTEAFF,TGTGCCAGCAGGTGGGGGGGCGCGAAGGGGCTCCTGAACACTGAAGCTTTCTTT
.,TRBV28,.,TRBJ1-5,CASTPRTGNQPQHF,TGTGCCAGCACCCCCCGGACAGGCAATCAGCCCCAGCATTTT
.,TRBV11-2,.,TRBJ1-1,CASSSTPGAVLNTEAFF,TGTGCCAGCAGCTCCACCCCGGGAGCCGTGTTGAACACTGAAGCTTTCTTT
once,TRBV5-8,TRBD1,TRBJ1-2,CASSLGAGGYNYGYTF,TGTGCCAGCAGCTTAGGGGCAGGGGGCTATAACTATGGCTACACCTTC
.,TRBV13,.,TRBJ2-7,CASSSGHTAYEQYF,TGTGCCAGCAGCTCCGGACATACAGCCTACGAGCAGTACTTC
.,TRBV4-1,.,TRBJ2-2,CASSQDARIFGANTGELFF,TGCGCCAGCAGCCAAGACGCGAGGATCTTTGGCGCTAACACCGGGGAGCTGTTTTTT
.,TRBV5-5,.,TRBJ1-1,CASSLPSTENTEAFF,TGTGCCAGCAGCCTACCCTCGACAGAGAACACTGAAGCTTTCTTT
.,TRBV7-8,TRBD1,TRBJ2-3,CASSLEGGSSTDTQYF,TGTGCCAGCAGCTTAGAAGGGGGCTCTAGCACAGATACGCAGTATTTT
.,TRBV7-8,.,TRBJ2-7,CASSLGAPYEQYF,TGTGCCAGCAGCTTAGGGGCCCCCTACGAGCAGTACTTC
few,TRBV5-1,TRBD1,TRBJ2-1,CASSFGQGTGGGEGEQFF,TGCGCCAGCAGCTTCGGTCAAGGGACAGGGGGCGGCGAGGGGGAGCAGTTCTTC
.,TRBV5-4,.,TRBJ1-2,CASSQGLGYTF,TGTGCCAGCAGCCAGGGGTTGGGCTACACCTTC
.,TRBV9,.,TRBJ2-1,CASSARVEQFF,TGTGCCAGCAGCGCGCGGGTAGAGCAGTTCTTC
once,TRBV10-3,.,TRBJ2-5,CAISWENRAGETQYF,TGTGCCATCTCGTGGGAGAACAGGGCAGGGGAGACCCAGTACTTC
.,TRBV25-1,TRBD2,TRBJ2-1,CASRTSVEDEQFF,TGTGCCAGTAGAACTAGCGTTGAGGATGAGCAGTTCTTC
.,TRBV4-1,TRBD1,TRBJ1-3,CASSQGSDRDRDTIYF,TGCGCCAGCAGCCAAGGAAGTGACAGGGACCGTGACACCATATATTTT
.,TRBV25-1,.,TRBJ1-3,CASSRTVHSGNTIYF,TGTGCCAGCAGTCGGACAGTCCACTCTGGAAACACCATATATTTT
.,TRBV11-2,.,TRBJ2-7,CASSLAAGDSYEQYF,TGTGCCAGCAGCTTAGCTGCGGGTGACTCCTACGAGCAGTACTTC
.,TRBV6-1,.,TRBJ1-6,CASTELHRVSPLHF,TGTGCCAGCACCGAGTTACACAGGGTTTCACCCCTCCACTTT
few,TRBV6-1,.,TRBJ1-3,CASSEGGDTGNTIYF,TGTGCCAGCAGTGAGGGGGGGGACACTGGAAACACCATATATTTT
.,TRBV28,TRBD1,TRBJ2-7,CASSPGDRGLYEQYF,TGTGCCAGCAGCCCCGGGGACAGGGGTTTGTACGAGCAGTACTTC
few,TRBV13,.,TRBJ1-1,CASSSGKGPGAFF,TGTGCCAGCAGCTCCGGAAAGGGGCCCGGAGCTTTCTTT
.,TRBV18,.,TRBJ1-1,CASSPFWASRGTEAFF,TGTGCCAGCTCACCTTTTTGGGCCAGTCGGGGTACTGAAGCTTTCTTT
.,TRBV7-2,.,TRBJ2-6,CASSLGRQLSGNVLTF,TGTGCCAGCAGCTTAGGGAGGCAATTGAGCGGCAACGTCCTGACTTTC
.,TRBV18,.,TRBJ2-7,CASSRRGSPCAEQYF,TGTGCCAGCTCCCGGCGGGGCTCTCCCTGTGCCGAGCAGTACTTC
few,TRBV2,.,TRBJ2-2,CASSARPRAGELFF,TGTGCCAGCAGTGCCAGGCCACGTGCCGGGGAGCTGTTTTTT
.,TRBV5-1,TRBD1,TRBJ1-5,CASSEGTGGSAQPQHF,TGCGCCAGCAGCGAGGGGACAGGGGGCTCGGCTCAGCCCCAGCATTTT
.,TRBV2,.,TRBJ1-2,CATDPPMALVGPRRGGYTF,TGTGCGACCGATCCACCCATGGCTCTTGTGGGGCCTCGGAGGGGTGGCTACACCTTC